This T cell receptor (beta chain) was captured by sequencing in a study of blood T cells in healthy people across ages. Study-wide points: Long-lived donors carried more naive CD4+ cells and greater diversity than aged donors. CMV status of donors was unknown, possibly confounding expanded clonotype changes.

Turning to this clonotype: The antigen is undetermined.

Through a sample-barcoded 5' primer and a J-beta primer mix, a second PCR was run for roughly 6 to 12 cycles. TCRdb re-analysed the 5' RACE reads in MiXCR, keeping a single row per CDR3 protein. Found here are hundreds of thousands of distinct CDR3 sequences, around a fifth of them singletons; the top ten hold 3% to 4.5%. V lost 5 bases to trimming and J lost 7 bases, with 12 bases between them. This CDR3 has 13 amino acids. CDR1 SEHNR and CDR2 FQNEAQ come from the germline V gene (reference sequence). The material sequenced was blood. This chain uses TRBV7-9 with TRBJ1-5; D is undetermined. The receptor comes from a man in his 70s in good health. As DNA, the CDR3 is TGTGCCAGCAGCCAAGGGATGGGCCAGCCCCAGCATTTT. It encodes CASSQGMGQPQHF.